The 20 T cell receptor beta chains given below trace back to one sample, sequenced in a study of preoperative IRX-2 immunotherapy in early breast cancer. Clones were read by immunoSEQ multiplex PCR, and TCRdb kept only the in-frame ones, dropping some. In the table there are over 55,000 clones, approximately 94% of which are singletons. Treatment noted: preoperative locoregional IRX-2 cytokine immunotherapy. Sampling was done from a patient treated with IRX-2 immunotherapy. The receptors stem from a human donor with breast cancer.

This clone was counted a single time. The chain couples TRBV5-1 to TRBJ2-5; TRBD2 is a possible D gene (7 bases). TRBJ2-7 matches the DNA end more closely, so the J call is doubtful. From germline, CDR1 is SGHRS and CDR2 YFSETQ. The CDR3 loop spans 16 amino acids. Here the CDR3 DNA reads TGCGCCAGCAGCCCCCCGGGGGAGGGGGGCACCTACGAGCAGTACTTC. This encodes CASSPPGEGGTYEQYF.

The CDR3 is CASSSTHLRTEGGVPGNTIYF. The DNA of the CDR3 is TGTGCCAGCAGTTCCACCCACCTAAGGACGGAGGGGGGAGTGCCTGGAAACACCATATATTTT. The chain uses TRBV27 and TRBJ1-3, with a possible D match to TRBD1 (6 bases). The CDR3 is 21 residues long. Trimming took 4 bases from V and 2 from J, leaving 30 bases between them. Germline loops: CDR1 MNHEY, CDR2 SMNVEV (reference sequence).

The J gene is TRBJ1-1, the V gene TRBV19; D ambiguous. V was clipped by 1 base and J by 4 bases, with 1 base between them. The CDR3 runs 11 residues. The V gene's germline CDR1 is LNHDA and CDR2 SQIVND (reference sequence). CDR3 nucleotides: TGTGCCAGTAGTATAGGCACTGAAGCTTTCTTT. Its protein product is CASSIGTEAFF.

The rearrangement links TRBV2 to TRBJ1-1; the D is unclear. The germline V gene encodes CDR1 SNHLY and CDR2 FYNNEI. V lost 0 bases and J 1 base, leaving 6 bases between the germline ends. This CDR3 comprises 14 residues. Here the CDR3 DNA reads TGTGCCAGCAGTGAAGCCCCGCAGAACACTGAAGCTTTCTTT. This sequence encodes CASSEAPQNTEAFF.

The V call is TRBV5-4, the J call TRBJ1-2; D possibly corresponds to TRBD1 (6 bases). Between the trimmed V and J ends, which lost 4 bases and 2 bases, there was a span of 9 bases. Germline V gives CDR1 SGHNT, CDR2 YYREEE (reference sequence). CDR3 length: 13 residues. Here the CDR3 DNA reads TGTGCCAGCAGCGACAGGATGAACTATGGCTACACCTTC. It encodes CASSDRMNYGYTF.

V usage is TRBV18 and J usage is TRBJ1-1; TRBD1 is a possible D gene (5 bases). Trimming took 5 bases from V and 0 from J, leaving 7 bases between them. CDR3 size: 13 residues. Germline loops: CDR1 KGHSH, CDR2 LQKENI. The CDR3 nucleotides are TGTGCCAGCTCAACAGGAATGAACACTGAAGCTTTCTTT. This translates into CASSTGMNTEAFF.

V is TRBV4-1 and J is TRBJ2-7; D may be TRBD2 (5 bases). Deletions cut 4 bases from V and 3 bases from J, with 19 bases between. CDR1 and CDR2 (germline): MGHRA, YSYEKL. This CDR3 is 16 amino acids long. The CDR3 here is CASSPRVGVGSYEQYF. CDR3 coding DNA: TGCGCCAGCAGCCCCCGGGTTGGGGTTGGGAGCTACGAGCAGTACTTC.

The genes are TRBV9 and TRBJ2-1; TRBD2 agrees at 7 bases. The CDR3 totals 16 residues. The V gene end was trimmed by 2 bases and the J gene end by 3 bases; junction bases not matched to a gene: 8. Germline V gene lookup returns CDR1 SGDLS and CDR2 YYNGEE. Here the CDR3 reads CASSVRAGTVYNEQFF. The CDR3 nucleotides are TGTGCCAGCAGCGTGAGAGCGGGAACGGTCTACAATGAGCAGTTCTTC.

This chain connects TRBV7-3 to TRBJ1-1; no reliable D call. This CDR3 has 13 amino acids. Germline V gene sequence: CDR1 SGHTA, CDR2 FQGTGA. Trimming removed 3 bases at V and 5 bases at J, with 10 bases between. In nucleotides, the CDR3 is TGTGCCAGCAGCTTGGGTGGTATGACTGAAGCTTTCTTT. Protein: CASSLGGMTEAFF.

This chain connects TRBV7-9 to TRBJ2-5; 8 bases match TRBD2. Germline CDR1 SEHNR, CDR2 FQNEAQ (reference sequence). The CDR3 has 16 residues. V dropped 3 bases and J dropped 5; count of bases not matched to a gene: 11. As DNA, the CDR3 is TGTGCCAGCAGCTTGACGGGGGGGAGGTTTTCGGAGACCCAGTACTTC. This translates into CASSLTGGRFSETQYF.

The V gene is TRBV28, the J gene TRBJ2-2; D possibly corresponds to TRBD2 (6 bases). Trimming took off 10 bases at V and 1 base at J, with 16 bases between the two ends. CDR1 and CDR2 (germline): MDHEN, SYDVKM. CDR3 size: 15 residues. As DNA, the CDR3 is TGTGCCACCAAGGAGGGCACTCTGAACACCGGGGAGCTGTTTTTT. Amino acids: CATKEGTLNTGELFF.

Only a few counts were recorded for this clone. The chain carries TRBV2 and TRBJ1-1; D possibly corresponds to TRBD1 (6 bases). The CDR3 length is 15 residues. Germline CDR1 and CDR2: SNHLY and FYNNEI. V dropped 2 bases and J dropped 1 base, with 11 bases sitting between them. CDR3 sequence reads: CASSERRGQNTEAFF. CDR3 sequence (DNA): TGTGCCAGCAGTGAAAGGCGGGGACAGAACACTGAAGCTTTCTTT. The entire variable domain, with the rest obtained from reference TRBV2 and TRBJ1-1, is as follows: EPEVTQTPSHQVTQMGQEVILRCVPISNHLYFYWYRQILGQKVEFLVSFYNNEISEKSEIFDDQFSVERPDGSNFTLKIRSTKLEDSAMYFCASSERRGQNTEAFFGQGTRLTVV.

V and J are TRBV7-2 and TRBJ2-7; no definite D call. This CDR3 comprises 15 residues. Trimming took 5 bases from V and 0 from J, leaving 14 bases between them. CDR1 is SGHTA, CDR2 FQGNSA, per germline. CDR3 in amino acids: CASSKYNRISYEQYF. The DNA of the CDR3 is TGTGCCAGCAGCAAATATAACCGCATCTCCTACGAGCAGTACTTC. The full variable domain, with the rest looked up from reference TRBV7-2 and TRBJ2-7, is GAGVSQSPSNKVTEKGKDVELRCDPISGHTALYWYRQSLGQGLEFLIYFQGNSAPDKSGLPSDRFSAERTGGSVSTLTIQRTQQEDSAVYLCASSKYNRISYEQYFGPGTRLTVT.

This chain joins TRBV10-3 and TRBJ1-2; 9 bases match TRBD1. CDR3 length equals 15 residues. V lost 10 bases and J lost 4; bases outside the gene matches: 13. Looked up from germline, CDR1 is ENHRY and CDR2 is SYGVKD. The CDR3 region is CATRDRESGSYGYTF. CDR3 sequence (DNA): TGTGCCACCCGGGACAGGGAGTCCGGGAGCTATGGCTACACCTTC.

With regard to this clone: The junction does not match germline at one end; this may be a read error. The rearrangement joins TRBV15 to TRBJ2-3; D is possibly TRBD1 (6 bases). Germline CDR1 reads LNHNV; CDR2 reads YYDKDF (reference sequence). This CDR3 spans 16 amino acids. CDR3 bases: TGTGCCACCAGCCGAGAATACAGGGTCGGGACAGATACGCAGTATTTT. Translating gives CATSREYRVGTDTQYF.

The chain couples TRBV15 to TRBJ2-1, with D uncertain. In germline, CDR1 is LNHNV, CDR2 YYDKDF (reference sequence). The CDR3 sequence is 15 residues long. V lost 0 bases and J 8 bases, leaving 14 bases between the germline ends. As DNA, the CDR3 is TGTGCCACCAGCAGAGATTTCCGGGCAGCTGATGAGCAGTTCTTC. Translating it yields CATSRDFRAADEQFF.

The genes are TRBV28 and TRBJ2-5; tentative D call: TRBD1 (6 bases). The DNA end is more similar to TRBJ2-7, so the J call may be wrong. Germline V lookup: CDR1 MDHEN, CDR2 SYDVKM. The CDR3 totals 19 residues. CDR3 in amino acids: CASTEGGRWGGPSSYEQYF. For the CDR3, the DNA is TGTGCCAGCACCGAAGGGGGACGATGGGGCGGACCGAGCTCCTACGAGCAGTACTTC.

CDR3 sequence: CASSPGRGRTEAFF. The CDR3 region has the DNA TGTGCCAGCAGCCCTGGGAGGGGACGCACTGAAGCTTTCTTT. The chain links TRBV7-2 to TRBJ1-1, with TRBD1 as a possible D gene (5 bases). CDR1 is SGHTA, CDR2 FQGNSA, per germline. Trimming took off 5 bases at V and 4 bases at J, with 14 bases between the two ends. This CDR3 is 14 amino acids long.

This chain connects TRBV7-2 to TRBJ2-7; D is perhaps TRBD2 (5 bases). This CDR3 has 13 amino acids. V lost 7 bases and J 4 bases, leaving 14 bases between the germline ends. Germline-derived CDR1 and CDR2 are SGHTA and FQGNSA. CDR3 amino acids: CASTRVPGYEQYF. CDR3 DNA: TGTGCCAGCACCCGAGTCCCGGGGTACGAGCAGTACTTC.

This CDR3 is CASSPGQGAEKLFF. The CDR3 nucleotides are TGCGCCAGCAGCCCAGGACAGGGGGCTGAAAAACTGTTTTTT. V usage is TRBV5-1 and J usage is TRBJ1-4; 11 nucleotides match TRBD1. The CDR3 contains 14 residues. Germline V gene data show CDR1 as SGHRS and CDR2 as YFSETQ. With V trimmed by 4 bases and J by 7 bases, 3 bases remained unmatched.